One and the same sample provided the 30 T cell receptor beta chains below, sequenced in a study of cytomegalovirus exposure and HLA in healthy donors. PCR primers comprised 60 Vbeta and 13 Jbeta primers. The method was immunoSEQ multiplex PCR; TCRdb's version includes in-frame clones alone and lacks a portion of them. The table records under 200,000 clones, roughly 84% of them present only once. Sequenced input: PBMCs. Receptors were obtained from a man younger than 30 in good health and CMV-seronegative.

The chain is built from TRBV28 and TRBJ2-7; maybe TRBD2 (6 bases). Germline V gene lookup returns CDR1 MDHEN and CDR2 SYDVKM. The CDR3 length is 11 residues. Trimming stripped 2 bases from V and 7 bases from J, with 6 bases between. The CDR3 loop reads CASSLGGEQYF. CDR3 nucleotides: TGTGCCAGCAGTTTAGGAGGGGAGCAGTACTTC.

The chain is built from TRBV28 and TRBJ2-3; D is ambiguous. Germline CDR1 MDHEN, CDR2 SYDVKM. V was shortened by 11 bases and J by 2 bases, with 17 bases between the two germline ends. This CDR3 region has 14 residues. In DNA, the CDR3 is TGTGCCCGCCGAGATCGCAAAATCACAGATACGCAGTATTTT. Encoded protein: CARRDRKITDTQYF.

The chain has TRBV5-6 and TRBJ2-1, with 8 bases aligning to TRBD1. CDR1 and CDR2 from the germline V gene are SGHDT and YYEEEE. V trimming: 4 bases; J trimming: 15 bases; junction bases outside the gene matches: 15. This CDR3 is 14 amino acids long. The CDR3 reads CASSLGQGREVMFF. CDR3 bases: TGTGCCAGCAGCCTCGGACAGGGCCGCGAGGTTATGTTCTTC.

The chain combines TRBV11-1 with TRBJ2-7; 12 bases are a match to TRBD2. From germline, CDR1 is SGHAT and CDR2 FQDESV (reference sequence). The CDR3 extends over 15 amino acids. The V segment lost 5 bases and the J segment 2 bases; nucleotides outside the gene matches: 4. The CDR3: CASSPGTSGPYEQYF. CDR3 DNA: TGTGCCAGCAGCCCCGGGACTAGCGGGCCCTACGAGCAGTACTTC.

The J gene is TRBJ2-7, the V gene TRBV4-1; no clear D. The CDR3 totals 11 residues. Deletions cut 1 base from V and 6 bases from J, with 4 bases between. Germline V lookup: CDR1 MGHRA, CDR2 YSYEKL. This CDR3 is CASSQGAEQYF. The CDR3 nucleotides are TGCGCCAGCAGCCAAGGCGCCGAGCAGTACTTC.

This chain uses TRBV11-2 with TRBJ1-1, with 10 positions matching TRBD1. The CDR3 is 12 amino acids. Unmatched junction bases numbered 3, after V lost 4 bases and J lost 10 bases. CDR1 is SGHAT, CDR2 FQNNGV, per germline. The CDR3 DNA reads as TGTGCCAGCAGCTCCAGGGACAGGGGAGCTTTCTTT. This sequence encodes CASSSRDRGAFF.

CDR3 coding DNA: TGTGCCAGCAGTTTAGTCGGGAGAGAAAAACTGTTTTTT. Translating gives CASSLVGREKLFF. The chain has TRBV28 and TRBJ1-4; unclear D gene. The CDR3 loop spans 13 amino acids. Trimming took 2 bases from V and 8 from J, leaving 9 bases between them. Germline V lookup: CDR1 MDHEN, CDR2 SYDVKM.

The CDR3 is CASSNPGGADTQYF. In nucleotides, the CDR3 is TGTGCCAGTAGCAACCCTGGGGGCGCAGATACGCAGTATTTT. The genes are TRBV19 and TRBJ2-3; perhaps TRBD1 as D (6 bases). This CDR3 comprises 14 residues. The V gene's germline CDR1 is LNHDA and CDR2 SQIVND (reference sequence). Deletions cut 6 bases from V and 4 bases from J, with 14 bases between.

The chain joins TRBV29-1 to TRBJ2-7; 9 nucleotides align to TRBD2. CDR3 length equals 18 residues. CDR1 is SQVTM, CDR2 ANQGSEA, per germline. With 1 base clipped from V and 1 base from J, the junction kept 14 bases outside the gene matches. The CDR3: CSVEGTIIAGAISYEQYF. As DNA, the CDR3 is TGCAGCGTTGAAGGGACAATCATAGCGGGAGCTATTTCCTACGAGCAGTACTTC.

The rearrangement links TRBV5-1 to TRBJ2-7, with D perhaps TRBD2 (6 bases). The CDR3 runs 15 residues. Between the trimmed V and J ends, which lost 0 bases and 1 base, there was a span of 11 bases. CDR1 is SGHRS, CDR2 YFSETQ, per germline. The CDR3 here is CASSLDQDYSYEQYF. CDR3 sequence (DNA): TGCGCCAGCAGCTTGGACCAGGACTATTCCTACGAGCAGTACTTC.

The chain joins TRBV5-1 to TRBJ2-7, with D possibly TRBD1 on 5 matching bases. From germline, CDR1 is SGHRS and CDR2 YFSETQ. The germline V and J ends were trimmed by 0 bases and 11 bases, with 12 bases remaining between them. The length of the CDR3 is 12 residues. The chain's CDR3 is CASSLEGVEKYF. The CDR3 coding sequence is TGCGCCAGCAGCTTGGAAGGGGTTGAGAAGTACTTC.

V usage is TRBV4-2 and J usage is TRBJ1-3; no definite D call. Trimming removed 0 bases at V and 0 bases at J, with 15 bases between. Per germline, CDR1 LGHNA and CDR2 YNFKEQ. The length of the CDR3 is 18 residues. CDR3 loop: CASSQDARTVYSGNTIYF. The CDR3 bases are TGTGCCAGCAGCCAAGATGCTCGTACAGTCTACTCTGGAAACACCATATATTTT.

V is TRBV4-3 and J is TRBJ2-1, with D uncertain. V was pared by 0 bases and J by 11 bases, with 14 bases between. The CDR3 runs to 14 residues. Germline lookup yields CDR1 LGHNA and CDR2 YSLEER. The CDR3 DNA reads TGCGCCAGCAGCCAAGATTTCGCCCCTAATCAGCAGTTCTTC. This encodes CASSQDFAPNQQFF.

This chain links TRBV18 with TRBJ2-3; 10 nucleotides line up with TRBD2. The CDR3 consists of 15 residues. V shed 4 bases and J 0 bases; nucleotides not matched to a gene: 1. Germline V gene sequence: CDR1 KGHSH, CDR2 LQKENI. The CDR3 sequence is CASSRSGGSTDTQYF. The CDR3 nucleotides are TGTGCCAGCTCACGTAGCGGGGGGAGCACAGATACGCAGTATTTT.

As regards this clone: Its ends do not fully match the called genes, so a read error is possible. J is TRBJ1-2 and V is TRBV28, with 8 bases lining up with TRBD1. CDR3 length: 15 amino acids. CDR1 MDHEN and CDR2 SYDVKM come from the germline V gene. CDR3 bases: TGTGTCAGCAGTTTAGGGGGGACAGGAGGTAATTCCTACACCTTC. Its translation: CVSSLGGTGGNSYTF.

This chain uses TRBV7-2 with TRBJ2-7; TRBD2 matches 8 bases. The CDR3 has 14 amino acids. Germline loops: CDR1 SGHTA, CDR2 FQGNSA. J was trimmed by 3 bases and V by 5 bases; bases with no gene match: 6. As DNA, the CDR3 is TGTGCCAGCAGCGCGCGGGAGGCCCACTACGAGCAGTACTTC. It encodes CASSAREAHYEQYF.

The chain joins TRBV29-1 to TRBJ1-3; D might be TRBD1 (6 bases). The CDR3 runs 15 residues. Trimming pared 4 bases from V and 0 bases from J, leaving 13 bases between. Germline loops: CDR1 SQVTM, CDR2 ANQGSEA. The CDR3 DNA reads TGCAGCGTTGGGGTTACAGGGCCCTCTGGAAACACCATATATTTT. Encoded protein: CSVGVTGPSGNTIYF.

The V gene is TRBV28, the J gene TRBJ2-2, with D perhaps matching TRBD1 (5 bases). The V gene lost 1 base and the J gene lost 3 bases, with 12 bases spanning the gap. Germline lookup yields CDR1 MDHEN and CDR2 SYDVKM. The length of the CDR3 is 16 residues. This CDR3 is CASSLYAGQDTGELFF. The DNA of the CDR3 is TGTGCCAGCAGTTTATACGCAGGGCAGGACACCGGGGAGCTGTTTTTT.

This chain connects TRBV7-2 to TRBJ1-5; a weak D match, TRBD1 (5 bases). Germline lookup yields CDR1 SGHTA and CDR2 FQGNSA. Between the trimmed V and J ends, which lost 5 bases and 6 bases, there was a span of 11 bases. The CDR3 sequence is 13 residues long. CDR3 sequence reads: CASSKGFLQPQHF. The CDR3 region has the DNA TGTGCCAGCAGCAAGGGGTTTCTTCAGCCCCAGCATTTT.

The chain carries TRBV10-3 and TRBJ2-7; D may be TRBD2 (6 bases). Germline V gives CDR1 ENHRY, CDR2 SYGVKD. Trimming removed 0 bases at V and 2 bases at J, with 8 bases between. The CDR3 has 14 residues. CDR3 bases: TGTGCCATCAGTGAGTCCCGGGAGCCCTACGAGCAGTACTTC. Protein: CAISESREPYEQYF.

This clone was picked up one time. The CDR3 reads CASSPTGVVQPQHF. In nucleotides, the CDR3 is TGTGCCAGCAGTCCTACAGGGGTGGTTCAGCCCCAGCATTTT. The gene calls are TRBV27 and TRBJ1-5; 7 bases fit TRBD1. Germline trimming cut 5 bases from V and 6 bases from J; bases unmatched to any gene: 7. This CDR3 has 14 amino acids. Germline assignment: CDR1 MNHEY and CDR2 SMNVEV (reference sequence).

V gene TRBV6-5 combines with J gene TRBJ2-7; a possible D gene is TRBD1 (6 bases). This CDR3 region has 12 residues. V dropped 5 bases and J dropped 3 bases, with 8 bases sitting between them. CDR1 MNHEY and CDR2 SVGAGI come from the germline V gene. For the CDR3, the DNA is TGTGCCAGCAGTCTACAGGGCTACGAGCAGTACTTC. Translating gives CASSLQGYEQYF.

The chain combines TRBV9 with TRBJ2-3; D may be TRBD1 (6 bases). V dropped 0 bases and J dropped 4 bases, with 12 bases sitting between them. Germline V gene lookup returns CDR1 SGDLS and CDR2 YYNGEE. The CDR3 consists of 15 residues. The CDR3 loop reads CASSVVVGAADTQYF. CDR3 in DNA: TGTGCCAGCAGCGTAGTTGTGGGGGCCGCAGATACGCAGTATTTT.

Note on this clone: Only one base separates this from a far larger clonotype, so it likely reflects a read error. This chain links TRBV28 with TRBJ2-7; D remains ambiguous. With 5 bases removed from V and 2 bases from J, the gap between germline ends came to 4 bases. CDR1 is MDHEN and CDR2 is SYDVKM in the germline V gene. This CDR3 has 11 amino acids. CDR3 protein: CASSLAYEQYF. The CDR3 DNA follows: TGTGCCAGCAGTCTCGCCTACGAGCAGTACTTC.

The rearrangement links TRBV10-3 to TRBJ1-5; D is uncertain. V lost 4 bases and J 5 bases, leaving 6 bases between the germline ends. Per germline, CDR1 ENHRY and CDR2 SYGVKD. CDR3 length: 12 residues. DNA of the CDR3: TGTGCCATCAGTGCGGGAGATCAGCCCCAGCATTTT. Protein: CAISAGDQPQHF.

The rearrangement joins TRBV7-9 to TRBJ1-1; D not certain. The V end was cut by 9 bases, the J end by 1 base, with 12 bases between. Germline V gives CDR1 SEHNR, CDR2 FQNEAQ (reference sequence). The CDR3 has 13 residues. The chain's CDR3 is CASHFPENTEAFF. Written as DNA, the CDR3 is TGTGCCAGTCACTTTCCCGAGAACACTGAAGCTTTCTTT.

V is TRBV7-2 and J is TRBJ2-3; TRBD1 matches at 10 bases. Unmatched junction bases numbered 9, after V lost 5 bases and J lost 4 bases. The CDR3 totals 16 residues. Germline lookup yields CDR1 SGHTA and CDR2 FQGNSA. The CDR3 is CASSTTGQGQADTQYF. CDR3 sequence (DNA): TGTGCCAGCAGCACCACGGGACAGGGGCAAGCAGATACGCAGTATTTT.

The gene calls are TRBV12-5 and TRBJ2-1, with D possibly being TRBD2 (5 bases). The germline gives CDR1 LGHNT, CDR2 FRNRAP. Trimming removed 7 bases at V and 13 bases at J, with 14 bases between. This CDR3 spans 11 amino acids. CDR3 sequence reads: CASDLGRGQFF. For the CDR3, the DNA is TGTGCTAGTGACCTAGGACGGGGTCAGTTCTTC.

This sequence joins TRBV9 and TRBJ2-2; 14 nucleotides align to TRBD2. The CDR3 contains 17 residues. Germline CDR1 reads SGDLS; CDR2 reads YYNGEE. V dropped 4 bases and J dropped 4; count of bases not matched to a gene: 6. CDR3 loop: CASSLRTSGGSTGELFF. DNA of the CDR3: TGTGCCAGCAGCCTTCGGACTAGCGGGGGGAGCACCGGGGAGCTGTTTTTT.

The rearrangement links TRBV6-5 to TRBJ1-4; TRBD1 might be the D (6 bases). Looked up from germline, CDR1 is MNHEY and CDR2 is SVGAGI. This CDR3 has 14 amino acids. Trimming took off 7 bases at V and 0 bases at J, with 9 bases between the two ends. The CDR3 DNA sequence: TGTGCCAGCAAAAAGGGGGCAACTAATGAAAAACTGTTTTTT. Translated: CASKKGATNEKLFF.